The subject of this entry is one T cell receptor beta chain. Each CDR3 protein gets one entry after TCRdb re-called the RT-PCR reads with MiXCR. The sample records more than 1,100 distinct CDR3 sequences, approximately 35% being singletons. This CDR3 spans 14 amino acids. V lost 5 bases and J 2 bases, leaving 9 bases between the germline ends. Sequencing used memory CD4+ T cells from salivary gland. This receptor was obtained from a female donor with primary Sjogren's syndrome. The J gene is TRBJ2-2, the V gene TRBV12-3 or TRBV12-4; D ambiguous. CDR3 sequence (DNA): TGTGCCAGCAGTCCCGAACTTAACACCGGGGAGCTGTTTTTT. This codes for CASSPELNTGELFF.